The rows below give T cell receptor beta chains drawn from one sample of a study of cytomegalovirus exposure and HLA in healthy donors. This table comes from immunoSEQ multiplex PCR, and its TCRdb copy is limited to in-frame clones, with some not included. Altogether around 92,000 clones are present, roughly 82% being singletons, with the ten largest covering roughly 7.7%. Input material: PBMCs. The receptor set was obtained from a human donor in good health. The CDR3 runs from the conserved cysteine through the conserved F or W. The order of the fields is V gene, clone size, CDR3 length, J gene, D gene, CDR3 DNA, CDR3 protein. A D gene is named only where the DNA matches it firmly. Size is omitted from some rows. Given values are once, few, many or a class for expanded clones.

TRBV19,once,15,TRBJ2-3,TRBD1,TGTGCCAGTAGTAAGGGGGCCTTCTCCGCAGATACGCAGTATTTT,CASSKGAFSADTQYF
TRBV5-1,-,15,TRBJ1-2,-,TGCGCCAGCAGCTCCCAAGGGGGAGCTAACTATGGCTACACCTTC,CASSSQGGANYGYTF
TRBV7-8,-,17,TRBJ2-2,TRBD2,TGTGCCAGCAGCACCAGGGCCGGGGGGATTGCGGCCGGGGAGCTGTTTTTT,CASSTRAGGIAAGELFF
TRBV4-1,few,14,TRBJ2-3,-,TGCGCCAGCAGCCAACAGGGTCCCACAGATACGCAGTATTTT,CASSQQGPTDTQYF
TRBV6-6,once,13,TRBJ2-7,-,TGTGCCAGCAGTTACTCGAGGGGGTACGAGCAGTACTTC,CASSYSRGYEQYF
TRBV19,-,15,TRBJ1-1,TRBD1,TGTGCCAGTAGTACACCGGGACAGATGAACACTGAAGCTTTCTTT,CASSTPGQMNTEAFF
TRBV29-1,-,10,TRBJ1-1,TRBD1,TGCAGCGTCAAGACAGGGGAAGCTTTCTTT,CSVKTGEAFF
TRBV4-1,-,15,TRBJ1-2,-,TGCGCCAGCAGCCAAGACGCAGGGACTTACTATGGCTACACCTTC,CASSQDAGTYYGYTF
TRBV6-5,-,15,TRBJ1-2,TRBD1,TGTGCCAGCAGTTACTCGGGACAGGGTGACTATGGCTACACCTTC,CASSYSGQGDYGYTF
TRBV30,-,12,TRBJ1-6,TRBD1,TGTGCCTCTGGACAGGGAAATTCACCCCTCCACTTT,CASGQGNSPLHF
TRBV6-1,few,15,TRBJ2-7,-,TGTGCCAGCAGTCCTATGAGGACAGTTTCCTACGAGCAGTACTTC,CASSPMRTVSYEQYF
TRBV6-1,few,11,TRBJ1-1,-,TGTGCCAGCAGCGACAGCCGTGAAGCTTTCTTT,CASSDSREAFF